Below, 23 T cell receptor beta chains from the same sample are listed, as sequenced in a study of graft-versus-host responses after intestinal transplantation. Profiled with immunoSEQ multiplex PCR; TCRdb holds only in-frame clones, not every one. The sample shows 90,000 to 100,000 clones, around 86% of them seen only once. The starting material was PBMCs, obtained 255 days after intestinal transplant. These TCRs come from a human patient who received an intestinal transplant, so some T cells may come from the graft donor.

The chain recombines TRBV27 with TRBJ2-7, with TRBD1 identical over 8 bases. CDR3 length: 13 residues. Germline values: CDR1 MNHEY, CDR2 SMNVEV (reference sequence). V trimming: 10 bases; J trimming: 8 bases; junction bases outside the gene matches: 13. The CDR3 bases are TGTGCCAACCTCTGGGACAGGACCCTTCAGCAGTACTTC. Its protein product is CANLWDRTLQQYF.

The chain recombines TRBV4-1 with TRBJ2-1; TRBD2 might be the D (6 bases). CDR1 is MGHRA, CDR2 YSYEKL, per germline. V was cut by 0 bases and J by 2 bases, with 11 bases left in between. This CDR3 is 16 amino acids long. CDR3 in amino acids: CASSQDTGVTYNEQFF. DNA for the CDR3: TGCGCCAGCAGCCAAGATACGGGGGTCACCTACAATGAGCAGTTCTTC.

This clone was seen a handful of times. This rearrangement joins TRBV29-1 to TRBJ1-6, with no clear D. Germline V gene lookup returns CDR1 SQVTM and CDR2 ANQGSEA. This CDR3 region has 13 residues. The ends were cut back, 0 bases at V and 14 bases at J, with 14 bases in the middle. CDR3 residues: CSVEDPQERSLHF. CDR3 nucleotides: TGCAGCGTTGAAGATCCCCAGGAACGGTCCCTCCACTTT.

The chain is built from TRBV14 and TRBJ2-1; 9 bases are a match to TRBD2. The CDR3 loop spans 17 amino acids. Germline V CDR1 and CDR2: SGHDN, FVKESK. V was pared by 3 bases and J by 6 bases, with 12 bases of the junction left unmatched. CDR3 loop: CASSQPPLAGGPNEQFF. CDR3 DNA sequence: TGTGCCAGCAGCCAGCCCCCTTTGGCGGGAGGGCCCAATGAGCAGTTCTTC.

This sequence joins TRBV9 and TRBJ2-1; unclear D gene. Germline CDR1 SGDLS, CDR2 YYNGEE. Between the trimmed V and J ends, which lost 4 bases and 0 bases, there was a span of 8 bases. The CDR3 spans 14 residues. The CDR3 sequence is CASSPALSYNEQFF. In DNA, the CDR3 is TGTGCCAGCAGCCCCGCCCTCTCCTACAATGAGCAGTTCTTC.

The chain combines TRBV6-5 with TRBJ2-2, with 8 nucleotides matching TRBD1. V lost 6 bases, J lost 4 bases, and 7 bases stayed unmatched. The germline V gene encodes CDR1 MNHEY and CDR2 SVGAGI. The CDR3 length is 15 residues. The CDR3 region is CASSSQGAGTGELFF. The DNA for the CDR3 is TGTGCCAGCAGCTCTCAGGGGGCTGGCACCGGGGAGCTGTTTTTT.

This chain joins TRBV27 and TRBJ1-6, with TRBD1 matching 10 bases. The junction had 8 bases not matched to a gene; V was cut back by 5 bases and J by 10 bases. CDR1 is MNHEY and CDR2 is SMNVEV in the germline V gene (reference sequence). The CDR3 contains 15 residues. CDR3 protein: CASSPSTGGGSPLHF. The CDR3 DNA follows: TGTGCCAGCAGTCCATCGACAGGGGGCGGCTCACCCCTCCACTTT.

This clone appeared a single time. This chain joins TRBV29-1 and TRBJ2-7; D is possibly TRBD2 (7 bases). The CDR3 covers 14 residues. CDR1 SQVTM and CDR2 ANQGSEA come from the germline V gene. Trimming cost V 7 bases and J 0 bases, with 16 bases left between them. CDR3 coding DNA: TGCAGCGGGACACAGGGAGGGGGCTCCTACGAGCAGTACGTC. Its protein product is CSGTQGGGSYEQYV.

This clone was detected a few times. The chain combines TRBV7-9 with TRBJ1-6, with a weak D call TRBD1 (5 bases). Germline CDR1 and CDR2: SEHNR and FQNEAQ (reference sequence). The CDR3 spans 12 residues. V was shortened by 6 bases and J by 9 bases, with 9 bases between the two germline ends. CDR3 in amino acids: CASSLQGSPLHF. Written as DNA, the CDR3 is TGTGCCAGCAGTCTCCAGGGTTCACCCCTCCACTTT.

This chain links TRBV7-6 with TRBJ2-2; D is ambiguous. The V end lost 0 bases, the J end lost 3 bases, and 8 bases lay between the germline ends. CDR1 and CDR2 (germline): SGHVS, FNYEAQ. The CDR3 length is 15 residues. This CDR3 reads CASSLALWDTGELFF. DNA of the CDR3: TGTGCCAGCAGCTTAGCGCTTTGGGACACCGGGGAGCTGTTTTTT.

The gene calls are TRBV6-5 and TRBJ1-2; 7 positions match TRBD1. Germline V gives CDR1 MNHEY, CDR2 SVGAGI. Germline trimming cut 2 bases from V and 1 base from J; bases unmatched to any gene: 4. The CDR3 spans 15 residues. DNA of the CDR3: TGTGCCAGCAGTTACAACAGGGGACTTAACTATGGCTACACCTTC. Protein sequence: CASSYNRGLNYGYTF.

CDR3 loop: CASSLRGDTVAKNIQYF. In nucleotides, the CDR3 is TGCGCCAGCAGCTTGAGGGGGGACACGGTAGCCAAAAACATTCAGTACTTC. The chain carries TRBV5-1 and TRBJ2-4; the D gene could be TRBD1 or TRBD2 (6 bases each). Per the germline V gene, CDR1 is SGHRS and CDR2 is YFSETQ. V was clipped by 1 base and J by 0 bases, with 14 bases between them. The CDR3 extends over 17 amino acids.

V and J are TRBV7-8 and TRBJ2-7; TRBD1 is a possible D gene (6 bases). Trimming removed 4 bases from V and 3 bases from J, with 7 bases in between. The CDR3 extends over 12 amino acids. Germline lookup yields CDR1 SGHVS and CDR2 FQNEAQ. This CDR3 is CASSSQGYEQYF. CDR3 sequence (DNA): TGTGCCAGCAGCTCACAGGGCTACGAGCAGTACTTC.

J is TRBJ2-7 and V is TRBV7-2; D not resolved. The CDR3 spans 14 residues. Germline CDR1 and CDR2: SGHTA and FQGNSA. Trimming cost V 0 bases and J 6 bases, with 12 bases left between them. This CDR3 is CASSLAGSKSEQYF. CDR3 nucleotide sequence: TGTGCCAGCAGCTTAGCGGGGTCGAAGAGCGAGCAGTACTTC.

J is TRBJ2-7 and V is TRBV10-3, with D possibly matching TRBD2 (7 bases). This CDR3 comprises 13 residues. Trimming left V 8 bases short and J 5 bases short, with 16 bases between. Per germline, CDR1 ENHRY and CDR2 SYGVKD. Written as DNA, the CDR3 is TGTGCCATCGGGGGGGCAGGGTACCACGAGCAGTACTTC. This encodes CAIGGAGYHEQYF.

This clone appeared a few times. The V gene is TRBV10-1, the J gene TRBJ2-2, with D tentatively TRBD1 (6 bases). The CDR3 is 15 amino acids. V was shortened by 2 bases and J by 0 bases, with 7 bases between the two germline ends. The germline V gene encodes CDR1 WNHNN and CDR2 SYGVQD (reference sequence). Here the CDR3 DNA reads TGCGCCAGCAGTGAGGGGGGCGCGAACACCGGGGAGCTGTTTTTT. This sequence encodes CASSEGGANTGELFF.

In its sample, this clone was seen a few times. The junction does not match germline at one end; this may be a read error. The gene calls are TRBV6-1 and TRBJ1-6; the match to TRBD1 covers 8 bases. Germline values: CDR1 MNHNS, CDR2 SASEGT. CDR3 size: 13 residues. The CDR3 protein is CASSEVVRGLRDF. The CDR3 nucleotides read TGTGCCAGCAGTGAAGTAGTCAGGGGGCTCAGGGACTTT.

This chain connects TRBV6-1 to TRBJ2-5, with D uncertain. The V end was cut by 7 bases, the J end by 4 bases, with 13 bases between. The CDR3 runs to 13 residues. The germline V gene encodes CDR1 MNHNS and CDR2 SASEGT. The CDR3 DNA follows: TGTGCCAGCAATTTCCCGGGCGGAGAGACCCAGTACTTC. This gives the protein CASNFPGGETQYF.

Worth noting for this clone: The sample holds other DNA sequences that translate to the same CDR3. The CDR3 sequence is CASSSLAGGYEQFF. Written as DNA, the CDR3 is TGTGCCAGCAGCTCTCTAGCGGGAGGCTATGAGCAGTTCTTC. The rearrangement links TRBV11-2 to TRBJ2-1, with 11 nucleotides matching TRBD2. V was pared by 4 bases and J by 8 bases, with 4 bases of the junction left unmatched. The CDR3 has 14 amino acids. Germline lookup yields CDR1 SGHAT and CDR2 FQNNGV.

This clone was seen a few times. The same CDR3 can be traced to other DNA sequences in this sample. This chain links TRBV4-1 with TRBJ1-1; D gene uncertain. Germline V gene lookup returns CDR1 MGHRA and CDR2 YSYEKL. The CDR3 has 14 residues. Trimming cost V 1 base and J 0 bases, with 6 bases left between them. CDR3 loop: CASSQGSLNTEAFF. The CDR3 coding sequence is TGCGCCAGCAGCCAAGGCAGCTTGAACACTGAAGCTTTCTTT.

A word on this clone: Within the sample, other DNA sequences also encode this same CDR3. V and J are TRBV7-9 and TRBJ1-3, with TRBD1 matching 7 bases. This CDR3 has 16 amino acids. With 5 bases clipped from V and 0 bases from J, the junction kept 7 bases outside the gene matches. From germline, CDR1 is SEHNR and CDR2 FQNEAQ (reference sequence). The DNA for the CDR3 is TGTGCCAGCAGCGGCCGGACAGGAAACTCTGGAAACACCATATATTTT. This translates into CASSGRTGNSGNTIYF.

The genes are TRBV6-1 and TRBJ1-1, with TRBD1 as a possible D gene (6 bases). The CDR3 covers 15 residues. V was pared by 1 base and J by 13 bases, with 22 bases between. Germline lookup yields CDR1 MNHNS and CDR2 SASEGT. CDR3 sequence (DNA): TGTGCCAGCAGTGAAGTGGGGGCCGACACTTCGGGACGTTTCTTT. It is translated as CASSEVGADTSGRFF.

CDR3 coding DNA: TGTGCCAGCAGCGTCAGAGCTTTGAACACTGAAGCTTTCTTT. Amino acid sequence: CASSVRALNTEAFF. The genes are TRBV9 and TRBJ1-1; D unclear. Germline-derived CDR1 and CDR2 are SGDLS and YYNGEE. Trimming pared 2 bases from V and 0 bases from J, leaving 8 bases between. This CDR3 has 14 residues.